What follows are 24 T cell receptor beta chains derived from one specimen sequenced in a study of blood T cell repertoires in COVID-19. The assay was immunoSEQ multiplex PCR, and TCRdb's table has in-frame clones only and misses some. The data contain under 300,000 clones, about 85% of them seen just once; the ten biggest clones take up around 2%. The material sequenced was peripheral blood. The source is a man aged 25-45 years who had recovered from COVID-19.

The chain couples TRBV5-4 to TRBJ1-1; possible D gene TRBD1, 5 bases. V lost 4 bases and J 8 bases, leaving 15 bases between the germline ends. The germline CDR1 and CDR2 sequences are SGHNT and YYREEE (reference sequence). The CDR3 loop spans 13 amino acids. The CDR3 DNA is TGTGCCAGCAGCAGGGACGGGAGGCCCGAAGCTTTCTTT. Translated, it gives CASSRDGRPEAFF. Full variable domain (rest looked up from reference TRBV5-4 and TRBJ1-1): ETGVTQSPTHLIKTRGQQVTLRCSSQSGHNTVSWYQQALGQGPQFIFQYYREEENGRGNFPPRFSGLQFPNYSSELNVNALELDDSALYLCASSRDGRPEAFFGQGTRLTVV.

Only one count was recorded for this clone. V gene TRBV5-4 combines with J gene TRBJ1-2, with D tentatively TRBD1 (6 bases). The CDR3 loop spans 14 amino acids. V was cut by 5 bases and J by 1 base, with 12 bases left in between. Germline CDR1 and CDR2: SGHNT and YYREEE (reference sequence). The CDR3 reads CASRLDSDNYGYTF. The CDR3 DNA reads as TGTGCCAGCAGACTGGACAGCGATAACTATGGCTACACCTTC.

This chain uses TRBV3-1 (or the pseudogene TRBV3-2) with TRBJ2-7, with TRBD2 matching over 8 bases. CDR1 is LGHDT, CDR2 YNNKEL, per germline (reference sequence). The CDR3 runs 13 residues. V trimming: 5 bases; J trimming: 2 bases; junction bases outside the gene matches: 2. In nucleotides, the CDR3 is TGTGCCAGCAGCTCGGGACTAGCCTACGAGCAGTACTTC. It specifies CASSSGLAYEQYF.

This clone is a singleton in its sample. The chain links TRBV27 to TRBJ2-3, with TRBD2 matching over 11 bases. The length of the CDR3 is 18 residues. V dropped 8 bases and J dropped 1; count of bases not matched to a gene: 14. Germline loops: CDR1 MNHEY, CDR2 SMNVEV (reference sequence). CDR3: CASGPPTSLAGGTDTQYF. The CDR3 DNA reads TGTGCCAGCGGGCCACCGACATCACTAGCGGGGGGCACAGATACGCAGTATTTT.

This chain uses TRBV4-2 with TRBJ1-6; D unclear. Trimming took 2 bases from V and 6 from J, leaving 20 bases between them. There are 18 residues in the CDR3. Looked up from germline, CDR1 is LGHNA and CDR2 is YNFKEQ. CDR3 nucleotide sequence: TGTGCCAGCAGCCAAAGACCTCAGGTGGAAGGAGGTAATTCACCCCTCCACTTT. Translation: CASSQRPQVEGGNSPLHF.

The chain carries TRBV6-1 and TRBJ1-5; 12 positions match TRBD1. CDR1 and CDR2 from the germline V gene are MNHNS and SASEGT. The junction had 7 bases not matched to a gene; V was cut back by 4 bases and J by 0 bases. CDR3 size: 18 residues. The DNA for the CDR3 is TGTGCCAGCAGTGTCGGGACAGGGGGCGGGAATAGCAATCAGCCCCAGCATTTT. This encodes CASSVGTGGGNSNQPQHF.

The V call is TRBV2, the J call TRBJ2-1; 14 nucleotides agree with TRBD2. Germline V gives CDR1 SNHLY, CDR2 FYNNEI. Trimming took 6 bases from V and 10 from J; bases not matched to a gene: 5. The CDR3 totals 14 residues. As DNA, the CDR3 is TGTGCCAGCAGGACTAGCGGGGGGGCCTTCGAGCAGTTCTTC. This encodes CASRTSGGAFEQFF.

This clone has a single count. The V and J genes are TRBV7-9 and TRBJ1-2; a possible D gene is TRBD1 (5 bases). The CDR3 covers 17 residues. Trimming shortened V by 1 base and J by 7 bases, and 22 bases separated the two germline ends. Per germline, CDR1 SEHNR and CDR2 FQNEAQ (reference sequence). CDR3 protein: CASSLGGRVTATGGYTF. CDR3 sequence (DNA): TGTGCCAGCAGCTTAGGGGGGAGGGTGACGGCGACGGGTGGCTACACCTTC.

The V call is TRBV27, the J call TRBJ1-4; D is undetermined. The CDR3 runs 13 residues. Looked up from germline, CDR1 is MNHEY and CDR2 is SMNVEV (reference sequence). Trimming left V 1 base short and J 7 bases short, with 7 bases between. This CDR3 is CASSLWASEKLFF. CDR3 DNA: TGTGCCAGCAGTTTATGGGCCTCTGAAAAACTGTTTTTT.

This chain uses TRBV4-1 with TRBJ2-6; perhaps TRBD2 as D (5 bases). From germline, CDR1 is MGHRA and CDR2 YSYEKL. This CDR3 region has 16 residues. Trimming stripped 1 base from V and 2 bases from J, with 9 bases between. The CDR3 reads CASSQVRETGANVLTF. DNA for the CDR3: TGCGCCAGCAGCCAAGTTAGGGAGACTGGGGCCAACGTCCTGACTTTC.

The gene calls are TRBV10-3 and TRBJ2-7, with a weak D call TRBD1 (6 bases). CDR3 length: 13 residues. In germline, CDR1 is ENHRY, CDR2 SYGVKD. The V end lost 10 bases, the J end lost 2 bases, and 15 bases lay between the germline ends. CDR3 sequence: CATASGEPYEQYV. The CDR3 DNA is TGTGCCACCGCTTCAGGGGAACCCTACGAGCAGTACGTC.

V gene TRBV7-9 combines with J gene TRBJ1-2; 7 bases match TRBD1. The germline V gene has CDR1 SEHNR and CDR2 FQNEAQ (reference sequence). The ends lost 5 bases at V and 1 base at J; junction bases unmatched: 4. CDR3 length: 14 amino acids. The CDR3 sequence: CASSPRDSNYGYTF. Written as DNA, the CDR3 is TGTGCCAGCAGCCCCCGGGACAGTAACTATGGCTACACCTTC.

CDR3 protein: CASRAGGAGETQYF. The CDR3 DNA reads TGCGCCAGCAGAGCCGGGGGGGCCGGAGAGACCCAGTACTTC. The chain couples TRBV10-2 to TRBJ2-5, with TRBD2 matching 8 bases. With V trimmed by 6 bases and J by 4 bases, 7 bases remained unmatched. This CDR3 has 14 residues. CDR1 and CDR2 from the germline V gene are WSHSY and SAAADI.

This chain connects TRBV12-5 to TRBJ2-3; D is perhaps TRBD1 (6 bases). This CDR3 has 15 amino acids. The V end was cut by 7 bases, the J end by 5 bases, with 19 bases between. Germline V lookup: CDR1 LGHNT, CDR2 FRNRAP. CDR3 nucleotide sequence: TGTGCTAGTGCCTGGGGACATGGGCTGGGAGATACGCAGTATTTT. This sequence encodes CASAWGHGLGDTQYF.

CDR3 sequence reads: CASSPGDSYSYEQYF. For the CDR3, the DNA is TGTGCCAGCAGCCCCGGGGACAGCTACTCCTACGAGCAGTACTTC. This chain connects TRBV9 to TRBJ2-7; 7 nucleotides match TRBD1. CDR3 length equals 15 residues. J was trimmed by 0 bases and V by 4 bases; bases with no gene match: 7. The germline V gene has CDR1 SGDLS and CDR2 YYNGEE.

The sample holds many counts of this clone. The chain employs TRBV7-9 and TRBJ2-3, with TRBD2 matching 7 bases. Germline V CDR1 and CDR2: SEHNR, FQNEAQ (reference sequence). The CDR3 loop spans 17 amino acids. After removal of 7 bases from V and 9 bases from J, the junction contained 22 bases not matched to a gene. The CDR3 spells CASTSVSRGTHSITQYF. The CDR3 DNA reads TGTGCCAGCACATCCGTTTCGCGGGGGACCCATTCGATCACGCAGTATTTT.

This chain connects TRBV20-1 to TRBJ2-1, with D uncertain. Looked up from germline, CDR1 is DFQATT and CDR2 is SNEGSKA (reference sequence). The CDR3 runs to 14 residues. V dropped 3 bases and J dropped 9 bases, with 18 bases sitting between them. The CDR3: CSASLVLWSREQFF. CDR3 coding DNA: TGCAGTGCTAGTCTAGTATTGTGGAGCCGTGAGCAGTTCTTC.

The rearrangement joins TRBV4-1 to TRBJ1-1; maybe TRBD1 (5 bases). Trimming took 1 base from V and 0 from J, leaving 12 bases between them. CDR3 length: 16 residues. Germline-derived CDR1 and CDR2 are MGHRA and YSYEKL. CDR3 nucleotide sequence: TGCGCCAGCAGCCAAGCGTCGGCAGGGATGAACACTGAAGCTTTCTTT. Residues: CASSQASAGMNTEAFF.

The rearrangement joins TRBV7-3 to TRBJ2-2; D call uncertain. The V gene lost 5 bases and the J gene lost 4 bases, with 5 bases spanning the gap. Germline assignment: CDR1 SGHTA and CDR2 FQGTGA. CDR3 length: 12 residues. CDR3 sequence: CASSRLTGELFF. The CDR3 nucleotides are TGTGCCAGCAGCCGTCTCACCGGGGAGCTGTTTTTT.

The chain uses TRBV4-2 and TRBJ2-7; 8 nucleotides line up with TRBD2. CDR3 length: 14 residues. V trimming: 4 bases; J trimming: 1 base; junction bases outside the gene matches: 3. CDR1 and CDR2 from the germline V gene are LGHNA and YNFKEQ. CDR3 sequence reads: CASSPTGGSYEQYF. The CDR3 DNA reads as TGTGCCAGCAGCCCGACGGGAGGGTCCTACGAGCAGTACTTC.

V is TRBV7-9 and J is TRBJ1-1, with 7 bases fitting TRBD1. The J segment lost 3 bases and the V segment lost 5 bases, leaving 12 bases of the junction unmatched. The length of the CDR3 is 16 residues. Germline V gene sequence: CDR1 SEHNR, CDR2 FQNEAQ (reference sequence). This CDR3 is CASSHIRDSWDTEAFF. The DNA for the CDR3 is TGTGCCAGCAGCCACATACGGGACAGTTGGGACACTGAAGCTTTCTTT. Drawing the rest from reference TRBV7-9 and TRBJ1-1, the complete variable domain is DTGVSQNPRHKITKRGQNVTFRCDPISEHNRLYWYRQTLGQGPEFLTYFQNEAQLEKSRLLSDRFSAERPKGSFSTLEIQRTEQGDSAMYLCASSHIRDSWDTEAFFGQGTRLTVV.

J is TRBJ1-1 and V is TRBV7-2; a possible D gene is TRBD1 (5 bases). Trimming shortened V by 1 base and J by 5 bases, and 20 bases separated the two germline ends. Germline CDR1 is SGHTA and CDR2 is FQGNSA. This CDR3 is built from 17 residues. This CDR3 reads CASSLVEGDGRRTEAFF. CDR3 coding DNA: TGTGCCAGCAGCTTAGTGGAAGGGGATGGGCGAAGAACTGAAGCTTTCTTT.

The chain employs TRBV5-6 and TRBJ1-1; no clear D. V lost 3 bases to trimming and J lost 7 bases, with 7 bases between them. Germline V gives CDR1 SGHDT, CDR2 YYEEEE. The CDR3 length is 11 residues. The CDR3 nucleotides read TGTGCCAGCAGCTCCTCGGGTGAAGCTTTCTTT. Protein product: CASSSSGEAFF.

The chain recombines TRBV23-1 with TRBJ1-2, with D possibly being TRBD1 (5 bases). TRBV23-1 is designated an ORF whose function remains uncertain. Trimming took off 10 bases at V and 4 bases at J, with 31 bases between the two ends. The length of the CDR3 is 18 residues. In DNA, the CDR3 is TGCGCCAAGACCCAGGGTATGGGGGGGGGACCTTATCTCTATGGCTACACCTTC. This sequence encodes CAKTQGMGGGPYLYGYTF.